This TCR beta chain was captured by sequencing in a study of T cell repertoires in cytomegalovirus infection. This CDR3 contains 15 residues. The V and J ends lost 5 bases and 3 bases respectively, with 13 bases between them. Germline V lookup: CDR1 SGHVS, CDR2 FNYEAQ. From the reads, TCRdb called clonotypes with MiXCR, one entry per CDR3 protein. Among 300,000 to 450,000 distinct CDR3 sequences listed, 15% to 20% were seen once. This clonotype has a count of ten or more. Antigen: not known. General observations from the study: Within the response measured ex vivo, HLA-C-restricted CMV-specific TCR beta clonotypes were dominant.

The gene calls are TRBV7-6 and TRBJ1-4; D is possibly TRBD1 (6 bases). Sequencing used PBMCs. The sequence was obtained from a human donor in good health (CMV status not recorded). Some clones in this sample may be carry-over from other donors' samples. Written as DNA, the CDR3 is TGTGCCAGCAGCCCAAGGGGGGGACCTAATGAAAAACTGTTTTTT. Protein: CASSPRGGPNEKLFF.